The entry that follows covers one T cell receptor (beta chain) sequence. The CDR3 is 14 residues long. V lost 4 bases, J lost 2 bases, and 6 bases stayed unmatched. Germline loops: CDR1 SQVTM, CDR2 ANQGSEA. Original methodology: Nucleated cell number was recorded as an estimate derived from reference gene primer amplification. Clones were read by immunoSEQ multiplex PCR, and TCRdb kept only the in-frame ones, dropping some. V and J calls and clone size follow that table, whereas D and trimming were derived from the DNA. This table has fewer than 70,000 clones, approximately 80% appearing once. These data belong to a study of blood T cell repertoires in COVID-19. Study background: The United States, Italy and Spain provided the acute and convalescent COVID-19 samples. Sample material is recorded as cDNA or gDNA derived from T cells, B-cell-depleted T cells, or PBMCs.

The chain couples TRBV29-1 to TRBJ2-3; TRBD2 agrees at 7 bases. The TCR comes from a woman of 80 years or more with acute or convalescent COVID-19. Sequenced material: peripheral blood. Here the CDR3 DNA reads TGCAGCGTTGTGCGGGGACTACTCACAGATACGCAGTATTTT. Its protein is CSVVRGLLTDTQYF.